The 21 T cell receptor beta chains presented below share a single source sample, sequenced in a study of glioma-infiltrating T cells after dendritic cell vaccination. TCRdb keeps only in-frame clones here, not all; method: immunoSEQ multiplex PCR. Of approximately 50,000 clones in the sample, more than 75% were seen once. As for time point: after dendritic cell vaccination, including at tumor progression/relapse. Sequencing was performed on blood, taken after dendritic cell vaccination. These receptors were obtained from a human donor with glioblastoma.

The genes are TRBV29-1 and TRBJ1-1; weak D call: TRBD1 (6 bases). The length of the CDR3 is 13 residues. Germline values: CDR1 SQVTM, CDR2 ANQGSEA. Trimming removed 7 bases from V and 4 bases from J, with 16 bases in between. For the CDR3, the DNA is TGCAGCGCTAAGGGGGGGCAGGGCACTGAAGCTTTCTTT. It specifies CSAKGGQGTEAFF.

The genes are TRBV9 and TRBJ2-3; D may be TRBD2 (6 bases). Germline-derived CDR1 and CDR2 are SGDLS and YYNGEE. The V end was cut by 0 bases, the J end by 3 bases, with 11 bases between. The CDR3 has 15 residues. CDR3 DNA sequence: TGTGCCAGCAGCGTAGCTCTAGCGAGGACAGATACGCAGTATTTT. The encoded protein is CASSVALARTDTQYF.

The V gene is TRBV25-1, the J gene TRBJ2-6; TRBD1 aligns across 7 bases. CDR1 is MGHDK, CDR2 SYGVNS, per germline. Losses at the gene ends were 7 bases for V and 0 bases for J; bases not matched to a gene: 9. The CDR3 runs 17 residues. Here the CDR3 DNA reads TGTGCCAGCATGGCAGAGGGGGCACTCTCTGGGGCCAACGTCCTGACTTTC. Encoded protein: CASMAEGALSGANVLTF.

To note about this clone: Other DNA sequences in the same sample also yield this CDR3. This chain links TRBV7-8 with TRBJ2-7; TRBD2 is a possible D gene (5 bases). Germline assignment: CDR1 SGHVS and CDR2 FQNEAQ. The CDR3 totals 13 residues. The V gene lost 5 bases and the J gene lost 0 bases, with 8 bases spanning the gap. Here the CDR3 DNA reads TGTGCCAGCAGCCCACGGGGCTCCTACGAGCAGTACTTC. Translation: CASSPRGSYEQYF.

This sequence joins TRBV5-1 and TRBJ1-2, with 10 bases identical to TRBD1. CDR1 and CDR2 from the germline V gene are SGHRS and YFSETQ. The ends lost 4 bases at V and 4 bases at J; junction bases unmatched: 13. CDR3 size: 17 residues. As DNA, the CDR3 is TGCGCCAGCAGCGCCCGGGACAGGGGTTCCCTCTCCTATGGCTACACCTTC. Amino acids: CASSARDRGSLSYGYTF.

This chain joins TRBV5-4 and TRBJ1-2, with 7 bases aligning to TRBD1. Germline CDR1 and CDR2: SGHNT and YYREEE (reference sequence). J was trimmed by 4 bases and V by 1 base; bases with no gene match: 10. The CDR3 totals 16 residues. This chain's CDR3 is CASSLHGTELTYGYTF. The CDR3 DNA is TGTGCCAGCAGCTTGCACGGGACAGAGTTAACCTATGGCTACACCTTC.

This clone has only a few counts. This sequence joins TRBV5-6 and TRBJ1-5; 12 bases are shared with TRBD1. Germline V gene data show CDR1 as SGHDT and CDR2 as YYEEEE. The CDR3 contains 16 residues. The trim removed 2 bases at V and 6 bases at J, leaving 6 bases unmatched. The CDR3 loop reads CASSLYGTGGFQPQHF. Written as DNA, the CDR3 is TGTGCCAGCAGCTTATACGGGACAGGGGGCTTTCAGCCCCAGCATTTT. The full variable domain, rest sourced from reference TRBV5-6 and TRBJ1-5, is DAGVTQSPTHLIKTRGQQVTLRCSPKSGHDTVSWYQQALGQGPQFIFQYYEEEERQRGNFPDRFSGHQFPNYSSELNVNALLLGDSALYLCASSLYGTGGFQPQHFGDGTRLSIL.

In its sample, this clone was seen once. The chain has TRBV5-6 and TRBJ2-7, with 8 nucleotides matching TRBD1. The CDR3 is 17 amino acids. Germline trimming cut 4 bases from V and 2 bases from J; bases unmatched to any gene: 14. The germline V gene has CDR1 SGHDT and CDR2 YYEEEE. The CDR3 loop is CASSPRGQGKIPYEQYF. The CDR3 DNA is TGTGCCAGCAGCCCACGAGGACAGGGTAAAATACCCTACGAGCAGTACTTC.

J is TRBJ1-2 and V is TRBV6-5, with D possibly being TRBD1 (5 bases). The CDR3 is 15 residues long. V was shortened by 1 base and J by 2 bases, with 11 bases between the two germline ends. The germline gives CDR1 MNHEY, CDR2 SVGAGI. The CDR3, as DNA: TGTGCCAGCAGTTACTTTGGGCAGGGAAACTATGGCTACACCTTC. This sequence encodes CASSYFGQGNYGYTF.

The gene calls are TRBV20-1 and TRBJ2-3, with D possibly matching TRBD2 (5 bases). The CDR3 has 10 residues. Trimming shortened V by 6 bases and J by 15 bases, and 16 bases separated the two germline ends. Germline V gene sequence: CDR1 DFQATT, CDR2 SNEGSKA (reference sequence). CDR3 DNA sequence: TGCAGTGCCAGACTGTTGGAGGATTATTTT. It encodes CSARLLEDYF.

As DNA, the CDR3 is TGTGCCATCAGTGAGGACTCATGGAACACTGAAGCTTTCTTT. This translates into CAISEDSWNTEAFF. The rearrangement uses TRBV10-3 and TRBJ1-1; D is ambiguous. The CDR3 totals 14 residues. The germline gives CDR1 ENHRY, CDR2 SYGVKD. V was cut by 2 bases and J by 1 base, with 8 bases left in between.

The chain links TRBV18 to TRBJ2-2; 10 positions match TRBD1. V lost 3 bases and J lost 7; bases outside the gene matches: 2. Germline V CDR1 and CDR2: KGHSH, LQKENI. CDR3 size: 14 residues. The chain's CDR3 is CASSPGQGIGELFF. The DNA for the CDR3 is TGTGCCAGCTCACCGGGACAGGGGATCGGGGAGCTGTTTTTT.

DNA for the CDR3: TGTGCCAGCAGTAGGAGTACCAACACTGAAGCTTTCTTT. It translates to CASSRSTNTEAFF. The V and J genes are TRBV28 and TRBJ1-1; D call uncertain. This CDR3 comprises 13 residues. CDR1 MDHEN and CDR2 SYDVKM come from the germline V gene. Trimming shortened V by 5 bases and J by 2 bases, and 9 bases separated the two germline ends.

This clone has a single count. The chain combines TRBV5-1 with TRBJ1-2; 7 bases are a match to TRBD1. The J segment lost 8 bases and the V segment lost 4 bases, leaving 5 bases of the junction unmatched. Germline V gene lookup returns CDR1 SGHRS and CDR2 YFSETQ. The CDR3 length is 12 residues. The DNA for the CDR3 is TGCGCCAGCAGCCACGACAGGGTCGGCTACACCTTC. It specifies CASSHDRVGYTF.

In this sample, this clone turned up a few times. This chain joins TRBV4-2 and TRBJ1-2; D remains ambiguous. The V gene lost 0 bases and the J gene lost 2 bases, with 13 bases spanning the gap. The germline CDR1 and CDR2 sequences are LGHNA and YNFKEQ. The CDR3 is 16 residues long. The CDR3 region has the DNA TGTGCCAGCAGCCAAGATGGATGGACGGGGAACTATGGCTACACCTTC. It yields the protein CASSQDGWTGNYGYTF.

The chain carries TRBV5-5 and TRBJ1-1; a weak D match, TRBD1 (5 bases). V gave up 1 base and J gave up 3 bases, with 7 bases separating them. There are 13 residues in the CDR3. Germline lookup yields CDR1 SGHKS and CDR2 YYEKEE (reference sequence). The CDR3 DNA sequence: TGTGCCAGCAGCTTGACAGGTTACACTGAAGCTTTCTTT. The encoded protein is CASSLTGYTEAFF.

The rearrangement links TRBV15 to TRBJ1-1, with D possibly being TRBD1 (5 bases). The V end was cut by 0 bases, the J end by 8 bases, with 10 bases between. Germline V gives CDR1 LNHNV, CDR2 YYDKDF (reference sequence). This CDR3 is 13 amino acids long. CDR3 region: CATSRDFRTEAFF. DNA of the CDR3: TGTGCCACCAGCAGAGATTTCCGGACAGAAGCTTTCTTT.

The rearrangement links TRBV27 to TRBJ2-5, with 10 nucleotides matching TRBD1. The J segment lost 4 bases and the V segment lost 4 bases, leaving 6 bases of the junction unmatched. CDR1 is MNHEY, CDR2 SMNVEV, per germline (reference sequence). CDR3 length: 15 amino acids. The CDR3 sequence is CASSSLGDRGETQYF. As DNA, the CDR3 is TGTGCCAGCAGTTCGCTCGGGGACAGGGGAGAGACCCAGTACTTC.

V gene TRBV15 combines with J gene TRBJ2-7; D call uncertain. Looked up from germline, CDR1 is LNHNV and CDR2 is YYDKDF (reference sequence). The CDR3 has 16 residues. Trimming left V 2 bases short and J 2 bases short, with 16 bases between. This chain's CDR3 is CATSRSADIRPYEQYF. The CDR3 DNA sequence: TGTGCCACCAGCAGATCTGCCGACATAAGACCCTACGAGCAGTACTTC.

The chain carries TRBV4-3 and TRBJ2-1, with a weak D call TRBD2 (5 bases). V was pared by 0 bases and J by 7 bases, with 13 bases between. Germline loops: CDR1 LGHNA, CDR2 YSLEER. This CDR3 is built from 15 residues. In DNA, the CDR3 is TGCGCCAGCAGCCAAGACGGACTGCGGATGAATGAGCAGTTCTTC. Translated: CASSQDGLRMNEQFF.

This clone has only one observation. CDR3 protein: CASRDRRPNEKLFF. DNA for the CDR3: TGTGCCAGCAGGGACAGGAGACCTAATGAAAAACTGTTTTTT. The V call is TRBV6-1, the J call TRBJ1-4; 7 nucleotides match TRBD1. V lost 6 bases, J lost 3 bases, and 4 bases stayed unmatched. CDR3 length: 14 amino acids. The germline CDR1 and CDR2 sequences are MNHNS and SASEGT.